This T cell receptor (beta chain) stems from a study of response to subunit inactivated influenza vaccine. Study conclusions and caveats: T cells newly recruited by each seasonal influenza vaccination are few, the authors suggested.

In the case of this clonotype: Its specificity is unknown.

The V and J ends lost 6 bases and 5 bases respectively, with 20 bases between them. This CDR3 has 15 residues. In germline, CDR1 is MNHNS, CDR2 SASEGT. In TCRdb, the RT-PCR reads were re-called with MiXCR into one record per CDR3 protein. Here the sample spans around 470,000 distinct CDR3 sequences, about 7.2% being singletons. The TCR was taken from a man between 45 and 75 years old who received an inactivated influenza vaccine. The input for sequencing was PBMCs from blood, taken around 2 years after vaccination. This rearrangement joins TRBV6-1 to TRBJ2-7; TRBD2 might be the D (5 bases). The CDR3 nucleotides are TGTGCCAGCAGCGACGGGGTAGGTGTATCTGACGAGCAGTACTTC. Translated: CASSDGVGVSDEQYF.